This is a list of T cell receptor beta chains from one sample in a study of cytomegalovirus exposure and HLA in healthy donors. Here immunoSEQ multiplex PCR was the method, and the copy in TCRdb shows in-frame clones only, minus some. Found here are approximately 110,000 clones, more than 65% of them singletons; the top ten hold 10% to 15%. Sequenced material: PBMCs. The receptor set was obtained from a woman between 40 and 55 years old in good health and CMV-seropositive. Each CDR3 is given with its conserved first and last residue. D genes are given only for firm matches. Some rows mark clone size as missing; the rest say once, few, many or name a class of expanded clone.

j_call d_call clone_size v_call cdr3_nt cdr3_aa
TRBJ2-7 TRBD2 NA TRBV6-1 TGTGCCAGCACTCCGCGGGGGGGGCAAGGTTACGAGCAGTACTTC CASTPRGGQGYEQYF
TRBJ2-7 NA NA TRBV5-6 TGTGCCAGCACTGACTATCCCCCGGGCGAGCAGTACTTC CASTDYPPGEQYF
TRBJ2-5 NA NA TRBV7-9 TGTGCCAGCAGCTTAGCCGACAGGTCGGAGACCCAGTACTTC CASSLADRSETQYF
TRBJ2-1 NA NA TRBV5-1 TGCGCCAGCAGCTTGATAGGGGCCAACTACAATGAGCAGTTCTTC CASSLIGANYNEQFF
TRBJ2-1 TRBD2 NA TRBV19 TGTGCCAGTAGTATATGGGCGGGAGACTCCTACAATGAGCAGTTCTTC CASSIWAGDSYNEQFF
TRBJ2-7 NA NA TRBV9 TGTGCCAGCAGCGTAGGTGGGAGCTCCTACGAGCAGTACTTC CASSVGGSSYEQYF
TRBJ1-1 TRBD1 NA TRBV10-1 TGCGCCAGCAGTGAACTCCAGGGGGCCGCTGAAGCTTTCTTT CASSELQGAAEAFF
TRBJ2-7 TRBD2 NA TRBV7-9 TGTGCCAGCAGCCTGTTGACTAGCAGGTCTGACGAGCAGTACTTC CASSLLTSRSDEQYF
TRBJ2-5 TRBD1 few TRBV7-3 TGTGCCAGCAGCTCAAGAACAGGGGGGCGGGAGACCCAGTACTTC CASSSRTGGRETQYF
TRBJ2-5 TRBD2 NA TRBV19 TGTGCCAGTAGTCGACTAGCGGGCCTGTACCAAGAGACCCAGTACTTC CASSRLAGLYQETQYF
TRBJ1-1 TRBD1 NA TRBV7-3 TGTGCCAGCAGCTTAAGGTCGGGACAGGGCTCTGAAGCTTTCTTT CASSLRSGQGSEAFF
TRBJ2-7 NA NA TRBV6-5 TGTGCCAGCAGCCCAACGCAGGGCTCCTACGAGCAGTACTTC CASSPTQGSYEQYF
TRBJ1-2 NA NA TRBV19 TGTGCCAGTACTCAGACACCATCTAACTATGGCTACACCTTC CASTQTPSNYGYTF
TRBJ1-1 NA NA TRBV28 TGTGCCAGCACCCTGACAGGGAACACTGAAGCTTTCTTT CASTLTGNTEAFF
TRBJ2-5 NA NA TRBV5-1 TGCGCCAGCAGCTTGATCGGGGGGCGGACTACCCCTTCAAGACAGTACTTC CASSLIGGRTTPSRQYF
TRBJ2-5 NA once TRBV7-9 TGTGCCAGCAGCTTAGCGCGCCACAGGGTGATCCAAGAGACCCAGTACTTC CASSLARHRVIQETQYF
TRBJ1-2 NA NA TRBV27 TGTGCCAGCAGTCACCTCCAGGGTGGGGACTATGGCTACACCTTC CASSHLQGGDYGYTF